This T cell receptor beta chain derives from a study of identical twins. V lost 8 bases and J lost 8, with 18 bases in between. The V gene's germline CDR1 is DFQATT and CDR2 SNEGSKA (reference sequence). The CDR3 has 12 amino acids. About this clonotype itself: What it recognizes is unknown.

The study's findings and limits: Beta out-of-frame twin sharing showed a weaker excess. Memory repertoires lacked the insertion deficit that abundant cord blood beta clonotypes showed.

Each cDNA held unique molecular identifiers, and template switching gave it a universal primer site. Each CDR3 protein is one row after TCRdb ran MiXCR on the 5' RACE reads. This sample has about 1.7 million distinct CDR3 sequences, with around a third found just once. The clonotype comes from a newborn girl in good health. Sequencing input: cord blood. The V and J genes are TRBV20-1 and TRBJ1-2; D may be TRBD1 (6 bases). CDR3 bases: TGCAGTTCTATCAGGGGCGCCAGCGGCTACACCTTC. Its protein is CSSIRGASGYTF.